This record concerns one TCR beta chain sequence. It lacks a known antigen. Base qualities are not provided; no much larger clone lies one nucleotide away. Sequencing of TCR beta CDR3 regions was done on the immunoSEQ platform at survey depth. The QIAamp DNA micro kit was used to extract genomic DNA from every cultured and uncultured CD8+ T cell population. The original pipeline was this. Samples with fewer than 5,000 productive reads were excluded, resulting in the removal of about 6.5% of the 75 HIV peptide-stimulated cultures. A MANAFEST web app trimmed sequences to CDR3 and removed nonproductive sequences, CDR3s under 5 amino acids, and those not starting C or ending F/W. For a clonotype to count as antigen-specific, the clonotype had to expand relative to the no-peptide control in at least 2 of 3 replicates at FDR 0.01, and only within one epitope family. In addition, a specific clonotype needed a frequency at least fivefold higher than in wells stimulated with peptides from other epitope families. Imported from immuneACCESS, the table was reduced by TCRdb to in-frame sequences with V and J called. These copies leave out some clones; in studies compared against another copy, an unresolved V gene accounts for under half, and the cause of the remainder is not known. The D gene and trimming were derived from the DNA, and the V and J assignments and clone size from that table. Recorded for this sample are more than 2,000 clones; approximately 61% of them occurred a single time. Over 35% of the sample goes to the ten largest clones.

This sample stems from a study of CD8 T cell repertoires and HIV-1 epitope variants (dated by TCRdb to the early 2020s). Regarding the complete study: In separate culture wells, T cells were stimulated with each of twenty-five peptides that represented autologous and known Gag and Nef epitope variants. Three Gag epitope families and Nef HW9 and YT9 were included among the tested epitopes. Using the EasySep Human T Cell Enrichment Kit, T cells were enriched and then co-cultured with an equal number of autologous T cell-negative cells acting as antigen-presenting cells. A CMV, EBV and flu peptide pool, the Ebola AY9 epitope as negative control, and a no-peptide well were included as control conditions. An aliquot of 1M T cells was set aside as an uncultured baseline condition, separate from the approximately 85 T cell cultures. Cultures were maintained for approximately 9 days in IMDM with gentamicin, and half-media changes adding IL-2, IL-7 and IL-15 were performed on days 3 and 7. A total of approximately 89 T cell cultures were run, with each culture condition performed in triplicate except for one peptide, which was performed in duplicate.

The EasySep Human CD8+ T Cell Enrichment Kit was used on day 10 to isolate CD8+ T cells from every culture. Here is what the overall study found, with its caveats: Roughly five clonotypes recognized the Nef KF9 family and one clonotype recognized the HW9 family, while no responses to the TAALDMSHF plasma variant were seen. The assay could identify only TCR beta chains and pointed to proliferation in response to antigen, not to T cell function or cytokine profile. Nine or ten antigen-specific TCR beta clonotypes were identified, of which more than 5 appeared to be cross-reactive for autologous or known escape epitope variants.

V and J are truncated by 5 bases and 3 bases respectively, leaving an intervening sequence of 8 bases. From its cysteine to its phenylalanine, the CDR3 spans 12 amino acids. The DNA shown is the 36-base CDR3, in frame from base 1. CDR1 and CDR2 were assigned from the germline V gene (reference sequence) as LNHDA and SQIVND. The sequenced material came from cultured CD8+ T cells derived from PBMCs. The chain employs TRBV19 and TRBJ2-7, and TRBD2 may be the D gene, going by 5 matching bases. This sequence was found in a male donor with HIV. This receptor has the CDR3 CASSAGDYEQYF. The nucleotide sequence reads TGTGCCAGTAGTGCGGGCGACTACGAGCAGTACTTC.